The 32 T cell receptor beta chains presented below share a single source sample, sequenced in a study of control samples from healthy donors and cancer patients. The assay was immunoSEQ multiplex PCR, and TCRdb's table has in-frame clones only and misses some. Counted here are some 65,000 clones, 75% to 90% occurring once; the ten biggest clones make up about 3.1%. Sequencing input: PBMCs. The source is a woman between 50 and 59 years old with lung cancer.

The chain recombines TRBV6-5 with TRBJ1-2, with D possibly matching TRBD1 (6 bases). This CDR3 is built from 14 residues. Germline V gives CDR1 MNHEY, CDR2 SVGAGI. Trimming shortened V by 6 bases and J by 0 bases, and 11 bases separated the two germline ends. This chain's CDR3 is CASSRTGTNYGYTF. CDR3 in DNA: TGTGCCAGCAGCCGCACAGGGACTAACTATGGCTACACCTTC.

The DNA of the CDR3 is TGTGCCAGCAGAGTCAGGGGGCCCACTGAAGCTTTCTTT. It translates to CASRVRGPTEAFF. J is TRBJ1-1 and V is TRBV28; 8 bases are shared with TRBD1. Germline trimming cut 6 bases from V and 4 bases from J; bases unmatched to any gene: 4. Looked up from germline, CDR1 is MDHEN and CDR2 is SYDVKM. The CDR3 runs 13 residues.

CDR3 loop: CASSLPGQRRNTIYF. The CDR3 DNA is TGTGCCAGCAGCCTCCCGGGACAGAGGAGAAACACCATATATTTT. The chain links TRBV7-8 to TRBJ1-3, with TRBD1 matching 7 bases. The CDR3 loop spans 15 amino acids. Trimming removed 5 bases from V and 5 bases from J; junction bases left unmatched: 9. The germline V gene has CDR1 SGHVS and CDR2 FQNEAQ.

CDR3 residues: CASSELAGVQETQYF. For the CDR3, the DNA is TGTGCCAGCAGTGAACTAGCGGGGGTCCAAGAGACCCAGTACTTC. This rearrangement joins TRBV2 to TRBJ2-5; 10 nucleotides align to TRBD2. Trimming at V came to 2 bases and at J to 1 base, leaving 1 base not matched to a gene. Germline loops: CDR1 SNHLY, CDR2 FYNNEI. CDR3 length: 15 residues.

V gene TRBV7-8 combines with J gene TRBJ2-1; 9 bases match TRBD2. In germline, CDR1 is SGHVS, CDR2 FQNEAQ. The CDR3 length is 15 residues. After removal of 5 bases from V and 2 bases from J, the junction contained 4 bases not matched to a gene. The CDR3 reads CASSLSGGPYNEQFF. The CDR3, as DNA: TGTGCCAGCAGCCTTAGCGGGGGACCCTACAATGAGCAGTTCTTC. The full variable domain, rest sourced from reference TRBV7-8 and TRBJ2-1, is GAGVSQSPRYKVAKRGQDVALRCDPISGHVSLFWYQQALGQGPEFLTYFQNEAQLDKSGLPSDRFFAERPEGSVSTLKIQRTQQEDSAVYLCASSLSGGPYNEQFFGPGTRLTVL.

This chain uses TRBV27 with TRBJ1-3; 7 positions agree with TRBD1. V lost 2 bases, J lost 2 bases, and 3 bases stayed unmatched. From germline, CDR1 is MNHEY and CDR2 SMNVEV (reference sequence). There are 15 residues in the CDR3. CDR3 residues: CASSLKGGTGNTIYF. In DNA form, the CDR3 reads TGTGCCAGCAGTTTAAAAGGGGGCACTGGAAACACCATATATTTT.

V usage is TRBV19 and J usage is TRBJ1-5; D might be TRBD1 (5 bases). Trimming pared 6 bases from V and 0 bases from J, leaving 15 bases between. Germline lookup yields CDR1 LNHDA and CDR2 SQIVND (reference sequence). The CDR3 is 16 amino acids. CDR3 nucleotides: TGTGCCAGTAGCCAGGGTAGGGGATATAGCAATCAGCCCCAGCATTTT. Residues: CASSQGRGYSNQPQHF.

The rearrangement links TRBV12-3 or TRBV12-4 to TRBJ1-1; TRBD1 might be the D (6 bases). This CDR3 is 13 amino acids long. Trimming stripped 5 bases from V and 4 bases from J, with 11 bases between. The CDR3 nucleotides are TGTGCCAGCAGTATAGGGGGAGGCACTGAAGCTTTCTTT. This gives the protein CASSIGGGTEAFF.

The chain links TRBV4-2 to TRBJ1-2; no clear D gene. Germline CDR1 LGHNA, CDR2 YNFKEQ. This CDR3 comprises 15 residues. With 0 bases removed from V and 4 bases from J, the gap between germline ends came to 12 bases. CDR3 in amino acids: CASSQDPDLSYGYTF. DNA for the CDR3: TGTGCCAGCAGCCAAGACCCGGACCTTTCCTATGGCTACACCTTC.

The J gene is TRBJ2-1, the V gene TRBV3-1 (or the pseudogene TRBV3-2); the D gene could be TRBD1 or TRBD2 (6 bases each). With 1 base removed from V and 6 bases from J, the gap between germline ends came to 19 bases. CDR1 and CDR2 from the germline V gene are LGHDT and YNNKEL (reference sequence). This CDR3 is built from 17 residues. CDR3 bases: TGTGCCAGCAGCCAAGGCGATCCAGGCCGGGGGCTCAATGAGCAGTTCTTC. Translated: CASSQGDPGRGLNEQFF.

This chain joins TRBV7-9 and TRBJ1-3; TRBD1 is a possible D gene (6 bases). The V and J ends lost 3 bases and 4 bases respectively, with 7 bases between them. This CDR3 has 13 residues. Germline-derived CDR1 and CDR2 are SEHNR and FQNEAQ (reference sequence). This CDR3 reads CASSLGTGNTIYF. As DNA, the CDR3 is TGTGCCAGCAGCTTGGGGACAGGAAACACCATATATTTT.

This clone was seen once. V gene TRBV19 combines with J gene TRBJ1-1; no clear D. The germline gives CDR1 LNHDA, CDR2 SQIVND (reference sequence). The CDR3 consists of 15 residues. V lost 2 bases, J lost 0 bases, and 10 bases lay in between. CDR3 region: CASSIIRTVNTEAFF. For the CDR3, the DNA is TGTGCCAGTAGTATAATAAGGACGGTGAACACTGAAGCTTTCTTT.

The DNA of the CDR3 is TGCGCCAGCAGCCAAGTTGCGGACAGGGCCCAGCCCCAGCATTTT. Its protein is CASSQVADRAQPQHF. The rearrangement joins TRBV4-3 to TRBJ1-5, with 8 bases that match TRBD1. The germline gives CDR1 LGHNA, CDR2 YSLEER. With V trimmed by 1 base and J by 7 bases, 6 bases remained unmatched. The CDR3 contains 15 residues.

The chain joins TRBV5-1 to TRBJ2-3; possibly TRBD1 for D (6 bases). The CDR3 has 15 amino acids. CDR1 and CDR2 (germline): SGHRS, YFSETQ. V shed 5 bases and J shed 2 bases, with 15 bases lying between them. The CDR3 spells CASRMRGTDTDTQYF. The CDR3 nucleotides read TGCGCCAGCAGGATGAGGGGGACGGACACAGATACGCAGTATTTT.

Only one count was recorded for this clone. The chain couples TRBV11-2 to TRBJ2-7, with D unclear. Germline V gives CDR1 SGHAT, CDR2 FQNNGV. V lost 5 bases to trimming and J lost 3 bases, with 11 bases between them. The CDR3 extends over 13 amino acids. CDR3 residues: CASSLDINYEQYF. CDR3 nucleotide sequence: TGTGCCAGCAGCCTTGACATCAACTACGAGCAGTACTTC.

A single count supports this clone. The rearrangement uses TRBV19 and TRBJ2-3; D possibly matches TRBD1 or TRBD2 (7 bases each). The V and J ends lost 9 bases and 3 bases respectively, with 19 bases between them. The CDR3 covers 15 residues. The germline CDR1 and CDR2 sequences are LNHDA and SQIVND (reference sequence). DNA for the CDR3: TGTGCCAGCGGTTCGCAGGGGGGGTGGACAGATACGCAGTATTTT. It is translated as CASGSQGGWTDTQYF.

The chain carries TRBV2 and TRBJ1-1, with no clear D. V shed 8 bases and J shed 6 bases, with 16 bases lying between them. The CDR3 consists of 13 residues. Germline-derived CDR1 and CDR2 are SNHLY and FYNNEI. Here the CDR3 DNA reads TGTGCCAGCTGGCAAACTCGAGGGTCTGAAGCTTTCTTT. Translating it yields CASWQTRGSEAFF.

The chain uses TRBV10-2 and TRBJ1-1; no firm D call. The CDR3 is made up of 13 amino acids. Germline V gene sequence: CDR1 WSHSY, CDR2 SAAADI. V was cut by 0 bases and J by 4 bases, with 6 bases left in between. The CDR3 is CASSESRGTEAFF. The CDR3 DNA sequence: TGCGCCAGCAGTGAGTCCCGTGGCACTGAAGCTTTCTTT.

This sequence joins TRBV12-5 and TRBJ2-1; the D is unclear. The length of the CDR3 is 14 residues. V lost 3 bases, J lost 0 bases, and 6 bases lay in between. From germline, CDR1 is LGHNT and CDR2 FRNRAP. DNA for the CDR3: TGTGCTAGTGGTTTAGGCCTCTCCTACAATGAGCAGTTCTTC. Protein sequence: CASGLGLSYNEQFF.

This chain connects TRBV30 to TRBJ2-3, with D unresolved. Germline assignment: CDR1 GTSNPN and CDR2 SVGIG (reference sequence). The ends were cut back, 2 bases at V and 9 bases at J, with 6 bases in the middle. This CDR3 has 10 amino acids. The CDR3 sequence: CAWSHGTQYF. CDR3 nucleotide sequence: TGTGCCTGGAGTCATGGAACGCAGTATTTT.

The chain recombines TRBV3-1 (or the pseudogene TRBV3-2) with TRBJ1-2; TRBD1 matches at 8 bases. The CDR3 covers 12 residues. Germline V gives CDR1 LGHDT, CDR2 YNNKEL (reference sequence). The V segment lost 8 bases and the J segment 6 bases; nucleotides outside the gene matches: 5. The DNA for the CDR3 is TGTGCCAGCCGGACAGGGACGAATGGCTACACCTTC. As protein: CASRTGTNGYTF.

The chain recombines TRBV28 with TRBJ1-1; D unclear. V was pared by 3 bases and J by 8 bases, with 13 bases between. Germline-derived CDR1 and CDR2 are MDHEN and SYDVKM. The length of the CDR3 is 13 residues. CDR3 DNA sequence: TGTGCCAGCAGTTTCACTAGGTATCCGGAAGCTTTCTTT. It translates to CASSFTRYPEAFF. The entire variable domain, with the rest obtained from reference TRBV28 and TRBJ1-1, is as follows: DVKVTQSSRYLVKRTGEKVFLECVQDMDHENMFWYRQDPGLGLRLIYFSYDVKMKEKGDIPEGYSVSREKKERFSLILESASTNQTSMYLCASSFTRYPEAFFGQGTRLTVV.

V and J are TRBV19 and TRBJ1-1, with a possible D match to TRBD1 (5 bases). The CDR3 is made up of 12 amino acids. CDR1 LNHDA and CDR2 SQIVND come from the germline V gene (reference sequence). Trimming removed 8 bases from V and 5 bases from J, with 12 bases in between. The CDR3 DNA is TGTGCCAGTCAGGCCGGGGGGACTGAAGCTTTCTTT. Protein: CASQAGGTEAFF.

The CDR3 DNA sequence: TGCGCCAGCAGCTTGGCTACAGGATCCTACGAGCAGTACTTC. Encoded protein: CASSLATGSYEQYF. The V gene is TRBV5-1, the J gene TRBJ2-7; D is perhaps TRBD1 (5 bases). This CDR3 is 14 amino acids long. The germline V gene encodes CDR1 SGHRS and CDR2 YFSETQ. V was pared by 0 bases and J by 1 base, with 8 bases between.

The J gene is TRBJ2-6, the V gene TRBV5-1; D tentatively fits TRBD1 or TRBD2 (6 bases each). Per the germline V gene, CDR1 is SGHRS and CDR2 is YFSETQ. CDR3 length: 17 amino acids. V was shortened by 0 bases and J by 3 bases, with 13 bases between the two germline ends. This CDR3 reads CASSLEQGGGGANVLTF. CDR3 bases: TGCGCCAGCAGCTTGGAACAGGGAGGTGGTGGGGCCAACGTCCTGACTTTC.

This chain uses TRBV11-2 with TRBJ1-2; perhaps TRBD1 as D (5 bases). This CDR3 is 15 amino acids long. The V and J ends lost 1 base and 0 bases respectively, with 9 bases between them. Per germline, CDR1 SGHAT and CDR2 FQNNGV. CDR3 in amino acids: CASSLVGATNYGYTF. In nucleotides, the CDR3 is TGTGCCAGCAGCTTAGTAGGGGCGACTAACTATGGCTACACCTTC.

This chain uses TRBV29-1 with TRBJ1-4; D gene unclear. In germline, CDR1 is SQVTM, CDR2 ANQGSEA. The length of the CDR3 is 13 residues. V shed 7 bases and J shed 3 bases, with 12 bases lying between them. This CDR3 reads CSAGLQANEKLFF. The CDR3 nucleotides are TGCAGCGCCGGACTGCAGGCTAATGAAAAACTGTTTTTT.

This sequence joins TRBV6-5 and TRBJ2-3, with a tentative D call TRBD2 (6 bases). Germline values: CDR1 MNHEY, CDR2 SVGAGI. The CDR3 is 15 residues long. Trimming shortened V by 0 bases and J by 4 bases, and 11 bases separated the two germline ends. CDR3 sequence reads: CASSYSGGNSDTQYF. In nucleotides, the CDR3 is TGTGCCAGCAGTTACTCGGGAGGAAATTCAGATACGCAGTATTTT.

V is TRBV4-3 and J is TRBJ2-3, with 8 bases that match TRBD2. The CDR3 has 14 amino acids. CDR1 is LGHNA and CDR2 is YSLEER in the germline V gene. V shed 4 bases, J shed 5 bases, and the junction held 5 bases outside the gene matches. The CDR3 nucleotides are TGCGCCAGCAGCCCTCGGGGGGGTGAAGATACGCAGTATTTT. Its protein is CASSPRGGEDTQYF.

This chain links TRBV2 with TRBJ2-6; D may correspond to TRBD1 or TRBD2 (6 bases each). Trimming removed 5 bases from V and 0 bases from J, with 17 bases in between. CDR3 length: 18 residues. From germline, CDR1 is SNHLY and CDR2 FYNNEI. As DNA, the CDR3 is TGTGCCAGCAGTAGGAGGGGGACCGCGAGCTCTGGGGCCAACGTCCTGACTTTC. Its translation is CASSRRGTASSGANVLTF.

V and J are TRBV28 and TRBJ2-7, with 8 bases lining up with TRBD1. The germline CDR1 and CDR2 sequences are MDHEN and SYDVKM. CDR3 length: 12 residues. V dropped 5 bases and J dropped 7; count of bases not matched to a gene: 4. The chain's CDR3 is CASSPRTGEQYF. CDR3 coding DNA: TGTGCCAGCAGTCCGCGGACAGGGGAGCAGTACTTC.

The chain combines TRBV5-6 with TRBJ1-5; D perhaps matches TRBD1 (6 bases). V lost 5 bases to trimming and J lost 5 bases, with 11 bases between them. The V gene's germline CDR1 is SGHDT and CDR2 YYEEEE. There are 13 residues in the CDR3. CDR3 sequence (DNA): TGTGCCAGCAGTTTACAGGGTTATCAGCCCCAGCATTTT. This translates into CASSLQGYQPQHF.